Sequencing of this T cell receptor beta chain was carried out in a study of shared clonotypes between healthy human individuals. On the study more broadly: The donor group consisted of a couple of women and three men, aged 18 to 49. Notes on the study in general: Clonotypes which were not shared had lower generation probabilities than clonotypes that all four donors shared.

Germline V lookup: CDR1 MNHNS, CDR2 SASEGT. The CDR3 length is 15 residues. V gave up 1 base and J gave up 3 bases; unmatched junction bases: 5. Each subset's genomic DNA was split evenly across several immunoSEQ plates. Method: immunoSEQ multiplex PCR; TCRdb's copy keeps in-frame clones and lacks some. Here the sample spans 2 million to 2.5 million clones, 95% being singletons. Comment on this clone: Its antigen remains unknown.

Sequences were obtained from naive CD4+ T cells sorted from blood. As to subset: CD45RA+ positively selected. V usage is TRBV6-1 and J usage is TRBJ2-7; 8 positions agree with TRBD2. The receptor's source is a man between 18 and 35 years old in good health. The CDR3 bases are TGTGCCAGCAGTGAAGTATGGCGGGGGGTCTACGAGCAGTACTTC. Its translation is CASSEVWRGVYEQYF.